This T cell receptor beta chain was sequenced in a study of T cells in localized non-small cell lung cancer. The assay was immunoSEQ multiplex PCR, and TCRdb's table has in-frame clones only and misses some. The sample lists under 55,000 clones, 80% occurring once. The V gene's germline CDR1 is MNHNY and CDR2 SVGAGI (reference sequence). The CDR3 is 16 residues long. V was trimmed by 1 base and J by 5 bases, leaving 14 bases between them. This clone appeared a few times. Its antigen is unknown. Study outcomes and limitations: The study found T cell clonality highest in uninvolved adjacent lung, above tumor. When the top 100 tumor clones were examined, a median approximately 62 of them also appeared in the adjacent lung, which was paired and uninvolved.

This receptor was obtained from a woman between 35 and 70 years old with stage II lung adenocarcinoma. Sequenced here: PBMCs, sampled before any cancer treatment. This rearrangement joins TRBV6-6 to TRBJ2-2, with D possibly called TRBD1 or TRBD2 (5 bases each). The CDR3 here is CASSYFDLEGTGELFF. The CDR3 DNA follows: TGTGCCAGCAGTTACTTCGACCTAGAGGGGACCGGGGAGCTGTTTTTT.